This T cell receptor beta chain appears in the sequencing data of a study of cytomegalovirus exposure and HLA in healthy donors. PCR amplification relied on 60 Vbeta primers (plus 13 Jbeta primers). TCRdb's copy holds only in-frame clones and misses some; the assay was immunoSEQ multiplex PCR. Of roughly 100,000 clones in the sample, about 83% are singletons; the top ten hold 6.1%. On this clone itself: The antigen is undetermined.

Study-level findings and limits: HLA restriction was apparent for most CMV-associated TCR beta chains in a later analysis.

The TCR sequence derives from a man aged 18 to 30 in good health and CMV-seronegative. Sequencing was done on a sample of PBMCs.

The DNA of the CDR3 is TGCGCCAGCAGCCATGTGCAGTTCTCCTACAATGAGCAGTTCTTC. Translated, it gives CASSHVQFSYNEQFF. The V call is TRBV4-1, the J call TRBJ2-1, with unresolved D. Trimming removed 3 bases from V and 0 bases from J, with 9 bases in between. CDR1 is MGHRA and CDR2 is YSYEKL in the germline V gene. There are 15 residues in the CDR3.